This TCR beta chain was captured by sequencing in a study of cytomegalovirus exposure and HLA in healthy donors. J was trimmed by 0 bases and V by 6 bases; bases with no gene match: 3. The CDR3 loop spans 15 amino acids. CDR1 and CDR2 from the germline V gene are SEHNR and FQNEAQ (reference sequence). PCR amplification relied on 60 Vbeta primers (plus 13 Jbeta primers). The table came from immunoSEQ multiplex PCR; TCRdb's copy has only in-frame clones and leaves some out. The data show around 190,000 clones, with around three quarters seen just once and under 2% held by the top ten. Input material: PBMCs. This receptor was identified in a man in his thirties or forties in good health and CMV-seronegative. V usage is TRBV7-9 and J usage is TRBJ2-2; TRBD1 matches at 8 bases. The CDR3 DNA is TGTGCCAGCAGAGGGGACAGGACGAACACCGGGGAGCTGTTTTTT. It encodes CASRGDRTNTGELFF.